This T cell receptor beta chain comes out of a study of cytomegalovirus exposure and HLA in healthy donors. Study-level findings and limits: Cytomegalovirus-associated status was assigned to 164 TCR beta chains. Analysis was carried out at a later point, and it linked a missense DCLRE1C variant to TCR beta V- and J-gene trimming.

This CDR3 contains 17 residues. The germline V gene encodes CDR1 SGDLS and CDR2 YYNGEE. V was clipped by 3 bases and J by 4 bases; unmatched bases: 12. The primer mix had 60 Vbeta and 13 Jbeta primers. Data came from immunoSEQ multiplex PCR; TCRdb stores just in-frame clones and leaves some out. The data contain approximately 270,000 clones, roughly 80% of them singletons. In the case of this clone: Its target is not known.

The V call is TRBV9, the J call TRBJ2-7, with TRBD1 matching 11 bases. The sequencing sample was made of PBMCs. The source of this sequence is a girl aged 2 to 10 in good health and CMV-seronegative. CDR3 loop: CASSASVGTGGYYEQYF. In DNA, the CDR3 is TGTGCCAGCAGCGCCAGCGTAGGGACAGGGGGATATTACGAGCAGTACTTC.